This T cell receptor (beta chain) was documented in a study of cytomegalovirus exposure and HLA in healthy donors. General observations from the study: Donor immune exposure was known only as CMV serostatus. In a later analysis, TCR beta V- and J-gene trimming showed a link to a missense DCLRE1C variant.

The CDR3 extends over 15 amino acids. Trimming left V 4 bases short and J 6 bases short, with 15 bases between. CDR1 and CDR2 (germline): SNHLY, FYNNEI. As for this clone: Its antigen is still unknown.

PCR was performed using 60 Vbeta and 13 Jbeta primers. Repertoires were generated with immunoSEQ multiplex PCR, while TCRdb's copy carries only in-frame clones and drops some. The sample gives some 90,000 clones, roughly 70% of which show up once; 3% to 3.5% is in the top ten. This sequence was found in a man aged 35 to 55 in good health and CMV-seronegative. The chain combines TRBV2 with TRBJ2-2, with D maybe TRBD1 (6 bases). Sequenced material: PBMCs. For the CDR3, the DNA is TGTGCCAGCAGTGGCAGGGGTACGATAGCCGGGGAGCTGTTTTTT. It translates to CASSGRGTIAGELFF.